This T cell receptor beta chain stems from a study of blood T cell repertoires in COVID-19. Study details: Collection of acute and convalescent COVID-19 samples took place in the United States, Italy and Spain. Nucleic acid was either cDNA or gDNA, and it came from T cells, B-cell-depleted T cells, or PBMCs.

The CDR3 loop spans 15 amino acids. V lost 1 base to trimming and J lost 5 bases, with 13 bases between them. Germline CDR1 is SGHNT and CDR2 is YENEEA. In the authors' methods: The authors estimated nucleated cell counts from reference gene primer amplification. Produced via immunoSEQ multiplex PCR; TCRdb's table is partial and in-frame only. The V and J calls and the clone size are those of that table, but D and trimming were determined from the DNA. The sample consists of 20,000 or so clones, about 85% of them appearing once. The clonotype was recovered from a human donor with active COVID-19. The donor label of this sample is uncertain. The chain combines TRBV11-3 with TRBJ2-3; D unclear. Material for sequencing was peripheral blood. This CDR3 reads CASSLGVRVVDTQYF. CDR3 sequence (DNA): TGTGCCAGCAGCTTAGGGGTTCGGGTTGTAGATACGCAGTATTTT.